This record looks at one TCR beta chain sequence and its context. Data came from immunoSEQ multiplex PCR; TCRdb stores just in-frame clones and leaves some out. The sample has approximately 58,000 clones, around 84% seen once. The sample comes from a study of technical replicates of blood from a few donors. The germline V gene encodes CDR1 MNHEY and CDR2 SVGAGI. The V and J ends lost 2 bases and 2 bases respectively, with 7 bases between them. The CDR3 runs to 13 residues. The rearrangement joins TRBV6-5 to TRBJ2-7; D is unclear. Sequences were obtained from PBMCs. The sequence was collected from a human donor in good health. Some clones in this sample may be carry-over from other donors' samples. The CDR3 here is CASSYGNTYEQYF. CDR3 in DNA: TGTGCCAGCAGTTACGGCAATACCTACGAGCAGTACTTC.